This T cell receptor beta chain was observed in a study of shared clonotypes between healthy human individuals. This CDR3 is 12 amino acids long. V gave up 7 bases and J gave up 0 bases, with 5 bases separating them. Germline CDR1 SGHTA, CDR2 FQGNSA. Several immunoSEQ plates received, in even portions, the genomic DNA of each subset. Assay used: immunoSEQ multiplex PCR; TCRdb lists only in-frame clones, some missing. The profile covers approximately 500,000 clones, with around 79% appearing a single time and 10% to 15% taken by the ten largest. This TCR came from a woman between 40 and 55 years old in good health. Some clones in this sample may be carry-over from other donors' samples. The sample was PBMCs. The chain joins TRBV7-2 to TRBJ2-3; D call uncertain. The CDR3 is CASTASTDTQYF. CDR3 in DNA: TGTGCCAGCACCGCTAGCACAGATACGCAGTATTTT.